This T cell receptor beta chain was recovered during a study of spatial heterogeneity in lung cancer. TCRdb ran MiXCR on the 5' RACE reads and lists one entry per CDR3 protein. The repertoire has around 3,100 distinct CDR3 sequences, about an eighth of them found once; the top ten carry 8% to 10%. The sample's time point: sample taken at primary tumor resection. A total of approximately 70 untreated early-stage non-small cell lung cancer patients served as donors. Unsorted tumor, nontumor lung tissue or cryopreserved PBMC supplied the whole RNA. Trimming removed 0 bases from V and 4 bases from J; junction bases left unmatched: 7. In germline, CDR1 is SGDLS, CDR2 YYNGEE. This CDR3 is 16 amino acids long. Overall study results and limits: Tumors with more nonsynonymous mutations had more expanded intratumoral alpha and beta TCRs.

In its sample, this clonotype is large. No antigen is known for it. The TCR comes from a female donor with early-stage non-small cell lung cancer. The source material was lung tumor tissue, sampled at surgery. This rearrangement joins TRBV9 to TRBJ1-2; 9 bases agree with TRBD1. CDR3 bases: TGTGCCAGCAGCGTAGGAGGGACAGGGATACCCTATGGCTACACCTTC. Translation gives CASSVGGTGIPYGYTF.